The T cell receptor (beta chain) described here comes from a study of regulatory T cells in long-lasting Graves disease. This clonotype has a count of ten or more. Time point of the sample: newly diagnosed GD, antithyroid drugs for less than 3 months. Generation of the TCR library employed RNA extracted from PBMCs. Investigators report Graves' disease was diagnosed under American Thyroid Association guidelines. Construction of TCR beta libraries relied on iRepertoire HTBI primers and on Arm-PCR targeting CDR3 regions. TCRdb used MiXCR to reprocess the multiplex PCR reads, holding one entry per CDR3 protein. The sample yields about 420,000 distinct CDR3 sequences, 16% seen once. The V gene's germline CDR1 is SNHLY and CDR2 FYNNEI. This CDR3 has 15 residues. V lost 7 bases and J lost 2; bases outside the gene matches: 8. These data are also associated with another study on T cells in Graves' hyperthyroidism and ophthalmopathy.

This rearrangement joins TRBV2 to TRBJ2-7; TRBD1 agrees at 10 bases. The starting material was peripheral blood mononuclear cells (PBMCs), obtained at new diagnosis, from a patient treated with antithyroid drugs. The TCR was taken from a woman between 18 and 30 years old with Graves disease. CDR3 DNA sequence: TGTGCCAGCACCATGACAGGGGGCCAAACCTACGAGCAGTACTTC. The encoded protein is CASTMTGGQTYEQYF.